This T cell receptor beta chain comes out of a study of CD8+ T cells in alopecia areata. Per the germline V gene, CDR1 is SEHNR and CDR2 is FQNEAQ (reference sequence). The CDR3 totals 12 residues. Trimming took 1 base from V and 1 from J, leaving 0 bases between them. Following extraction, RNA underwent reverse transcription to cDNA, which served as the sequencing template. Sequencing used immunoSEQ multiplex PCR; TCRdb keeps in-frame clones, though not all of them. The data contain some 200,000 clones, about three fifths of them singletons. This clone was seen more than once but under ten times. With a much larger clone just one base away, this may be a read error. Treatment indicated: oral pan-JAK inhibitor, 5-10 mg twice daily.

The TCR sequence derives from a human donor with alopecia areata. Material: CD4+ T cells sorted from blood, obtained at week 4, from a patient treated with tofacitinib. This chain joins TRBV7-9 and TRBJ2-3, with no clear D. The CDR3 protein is CASSLGTDTQYF. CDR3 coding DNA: TGTGCCAGCAGCTTAGGCACAGATACGCAGTATTTT. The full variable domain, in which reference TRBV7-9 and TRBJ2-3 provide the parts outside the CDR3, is DTGVSQNPRHKITKRGQNVTFRCDPISEHNRLYWYRQTLGQGPEFLTYFQNEAQLEKSRLLSDRFSAERPKGSFSTLEIQRTEQGDSAMYLCASSLGTDTQYFGPGTRLTVL.